The 32 T cell receptor beta chains below all came from one sample that was sequenced in a study of T-cell memory formation after mild COVID-19. TCRdb itself ran the 5' RACE reads through MiXCR, one entry per CDR3 protein. The sample has about 540,000 distinct CDR3 sequences; about 20% are singletons. Material: PBMCs or a T cell subset sorted from them (not recorded which). The receptor source for this set is an adult woman who had mild COVID-19 (a few samples of this study predate the infection). Cell type and time point are not known.

In nucleotides, the CDR3 is TGTGCCAGCAGTTCCCGTTTGGTAGAGACCCAGTACTTC. Amino acid sequence: CASSSRLVETQYF. This chain connects TRBV6-6 to TRBJ2-5; D is uncertain. The CDR3 extends over 13 amino acids. Trimming took 4 bases from V and 4 from J, leaving 10 bases between them. Germline V lookup: CDR1 MNHNY, CDR2 SVGAGI (reference sequence).

This clonotype was recorded at least ten times. The chain couples TRBV7-7 to TRBJ2-5; D is possibly TRBD1 (6 bases). CDR1 and CDR2 (germline): SSHAT, FNYEAQ (reference sequence). V shed 5 bases and J shed 5 bases, with 12 bases lying between them. This CDR3 has 13 residues. The CDR3 protein is CASSTTGSETQYF. For the CDR3, the DNA is TGTGCCAGCAGCACCACAGGGAGTGAGACCCAGTACTTC.

There are a few counts of this clonotype. The chain couples TRBV3-1 to TRBJ1-4; possibly TRBD1 for D (6 bases). CDR3 length: 14 amino acids. Trimming removed 4 bases at V and 8 bases at J, with 14 bases between. The germline gives CDR1 LGHDT, CDR2 YNNKEL (reference sequence). For the CDR3, the DNA is TGTGCCAGCAGCCCAGGGGTCCCCCCGGAAAAACTGTTTTTT. Its translation is CASSPGVPPEKLFF.

A few counts support this clonotype. This rearrangement joins TRBV20-1 to TRBJ2-5; 12 positions match TRBD2. V trimming: 3 bases; J trimming: 1 base; junction bases outside the gene matches: 9. The CDR3 is 17 residues long. Germline-derived CDR1 and CDR2 are DFQATT and SNEGSKA (reference sequence). This CDR3 is CSASRDGLAGTQETQYF. CDR3 sequence (DNA): TGCAGTGCTAGTCGGGACGGACTAGCGGGAACCCAAGAGACCCAGTACTTC.

The chain couples TRBV6-5 to TRBJ1-1, with D tentatively TRBD1 (5 bases). V lost 6 bases to trimming and J lost 4 bases, with 15 bases between them. Per the germline V gene, CDR1 is MNHEY and CDR2 is SVGAGI. The CDR3 has 14 amino acids. This CDR3 reads CASSYEGVVTEAFF. As DNA, the CDR3 is TGTGCCAGCAGCTACGAAGGGGTTGTCACTGAAGCTTTCTTT.

In this sample, this clonotype turned up a few times. This chain links TRBV4-2 with TRBJ2-2, with D unclear. The CDR3 is 12 residues long. V dropped 1 base and J dropped 6 bases, with 3 bases sitting between them. Germline V gene sequence: CDR1 LGHNA, CDR2 YNFKEQ. The CDR3 nucleotides read TGTGCCAGCAGCCAAGCCTCCGGGGAGCTGTTTTTT. It encodes CASSQASGELFF.

A few counts support this clonotype. The chain combines TRBV12-3 or TRBV12-4 with TRBJ1-1; D uncertain. The ends were cut back, 1 base at V and 3 bases at J, with 18 bases in the middle. The CDR3 spans 17 residues. The CDR3 DNA reads as TGTGCCAGCAGTTTAGTGGCAGGACCCCCGTCTTACACTGAAGCTTTCTTT. Its protein product is CASSLVAGPPSYTEAFF.

This CDR3 reads CASSPSGTRADTQYF. CDR3 bases: TGTGCCAGCAGTCCGTCCGGGACTAGAGCAGATACGCAGTATTTT. The genes are TRBV12-3 or TRBV12-4 and TRBJ2-3, with 8 bases identical to TRBD2. The V segment lost 5 bases and the J segment 4 bases; nucleotides outside the gene matches: 8. The CDR3 covers 15 residues.

In its sample, this clonotype was seen a few times. The rearrangement joins TRBV27 to TRBJ2-7, with D perhaps matching TRBD2 (5 bases). Germline V lookup: CDR1 MNHEY, CDR2 SMNVEV (reference sequence). The CDR3 has 15 amino acids. V was cut by 3 bases and J by 2 bases, with 14 bases left in between. The chain's CDR3 is CASSFGVVSPYEQYF. DNA of the CDR3: TGTGCCAGCAGTTTCGGGGTAGTCTCACCCTACGAGCAGTACTTC.

Worth noting for this clonotype: As the CDR3 is not closed by the conserved phenylalanine or tryptophan, this likely results from a read error. Because the CDR3's place on the DNA is in doubt, the DNA is left out and the CDR3 is given as listed by TCRdb. The chain joins TRBV7-9 to TRBJ2-7. The CDR3 is made up of 12 amino acids, end residues included. Looked up from germline, CDR1 is SEHNR and CDR2 is FQNEAQ (reference sequence). CDR3 residues: CASSLVRVTERS.

Here the CDR3 DNA reads TGTGCCAGCAGCCAGAACGTGGGGGACTATGGCTACACCTTC. Its protein is CASSQNVGDYGYTF. V usage is TRBV7-9 and J usage is TRBJ1-2; maybe TRBD1 (5 bases). The CDR3 runs to 14 residues. Germline V gene lookup returns CDR1 SEHNR and CDR2 FQNEAQ (reference sequence). Trimming removed 5 bases from V and 3 bases from J, with 13 bases in between.

This clonotype occurred a few times. The rearrangement uses TRBV24-1 and TRBJ1-2; D call uncertain. The V gene lost 4 bases and the J gene lost 1 base, with 9 bases spanning the gap. CDR1 and CDR2 (germline): KGHDR, SFDVKD. The CDR3 sequence is 14 residues long. Written as DNA, the CDR3 is TGTGCCACCAGTGACCTTGAGATTAACTATGGCTACACCTTC. Translation: CATSDLEINYGYTF.

Here the CDR3 reads CASSLGDSGYEQYF. CDR3 DNA: TGTGCCAGCAGTTTAGGAGACAGCGGCTACGAGCAGTACTTC. The gene calls are TRBV12-3 or TRBV12-4 and TRBJ2-7; possibly TRBD1 or TRBD2 for D (5 bases each). The length of the CDR3 is 14 residues. V was cut by 1 base and J by 3 bases, with 10 bases left in between.

This rearrangement joins TRBV6-1 to TRBJ2-1; 7 bases are a match to TRBD2. CDR3 length equals 13 residues. Germline V gene sequence: CDR1 MNHNS, CDR2 SASEGT. V shed 2 bases and J 8 bases; nucleotides not matched to a gene: 3. CDR3 region: CASSEIAGDEQFF. For the CDR3, the DNA is TGTGCCAGCAGTGAAATAGCGGGCGATGAGCAGTTCTTC.

Only a few counts were recorded for this clonotype. The chain combines TRBV28 with TRBJ1-1; D is unclear. The CDR3 loop spans 14 amino acids. V was trimmed by 6 bases and J by 4 bases, leaving 15 bases between them. CDR1 is MDHEN and CDR2 is SYDVKM in the germline V gene. As DNA, the CDR3 is TGTGCCAGCAGACCGGACGGCATCGCCACTGAAGCTTTCTTT. It translates to CASRPDGIATEAFF.

J is TRBJ2-1 and V is TRBV7-6, with TRBD2 identical over 8 bases. Germline V gene data show CDR1 as SGHVS and CDR2 as FNYEAQ. V shed 2 bases, J shed 8 bases, and the junction held 8 bases outside the gene matches. The CDR3 covers 15 residues. The CDR3 here is CASSLTSGASDEQFF. In nucleotides, the CDR3 is TGTGCCAGCAGCTTAACTAGCGGAGCAAGCGATGAGCAGTTCTTC. Full variable domain (outside the CDR3, taken from reference TRBV7-6 and TRBJ2-1): GAGVSQSPRYKVTKRGQDVALRCDPISGHVSLYWYRQALGQGPEFLTYFNYEAQQDKSGLPNDRFSAERPEGSISTLTIQRTEQRDSAMYRCASSLTSGASDEQFFGPGTRLTVL.

There are a few counts of this clonotype. The chain uses TRBV6-5 and TRBJ1-5; D gene uncertain. V was pared by 0 bases and J by 8 bases, with 8 bases between. The CDR3 has 13 amino acids. CDR1 and CDR2 (germline): MNHEY, SVGAGI. Written as DNA, the CDR3 is TGTGCCAGCAGTTACTCAGGGTCGGAGCCCCAGCATTTT. It translates to CASSYSGSEPQHF.

In this sample, this clonotype turned up a few times. CDR3 DNA sequence: TGTGCCAGCAGTCCCACCCCGGGACCTATGGGGACTGAAGCTTTCTTT. Protein: CASSPTPGPMGTEAFF. The chain links TRBV27 to TRBJ1-1; D possibly corresponds to TRBD1 (5 bases). CDR3 length equals 16 residues. Per germline, CDR1 MNHEY and CDR2 SMNVEV (reference sequence). The V and J ends lost 5 bases and 5 bases respectively, with 21 bases between them.

The chain uses TRBV14 and TRBJ2-3; D remains unclear. CDR1 is SGHDN, CDR2 FVKESK, per germline. V shed 6 bases and J shed 5 bases, with 12 bases lying between them. The CDR3 has 13 amino acids. In DNA form, the CDR3 reads TGTGCCAGCAGTTCAAATAGTGGAGATACGCAGTATTTT. This sequence encodes CASSSNSGDTQYF.

This sequence joins TRBV20-1 and TRBJ1-2; D unresolved. The V end lost 3 bases, the J end lost 4 bases, and 15 bases lay between the germline ends. The CDR3 has 14 amino acids. Germline V lookup: CDR1 DFQATT, CDR2 SNEGSKA (reference sequence). The CDR3 DNA sequence: TGCAGTGCTAGCCCCCGCGGGGAGAGCTATGGCTACACCTTC. Its protein is CSASPRGESYGYTF.

The chain carries TRBV12-3 or TRBV12-4 and TRBJ2-1, with 9 nucleotides matching TRBD2. Unmatched junction bases numbered 10, after V lost 5 bases and J lost 5 bases. The CDR3 is 16 residues long. The CDR3 DNA follows: TGTGCCAGCAGTCCTGCAGCGGGAGGTTTCCACAATGAGCAGTTCTTC. This gives the protein CASSPAAGGFHNEQFF.

The rearrangement links TRBV5-6 to TRBJ2-1; D is undetermined. V was pared by 1 base and J by 4 bases, with 15 bases between. CDR1 is SGHDT and CDR2 is YYEEEE in the germline V gene. The CDR3 is 16 residues long. CDR3 bases: TGTGCCAGCAGCTTGCTCTCACTATTCGATTACAATGAGCAGTTCTTC. It is translated as CASSLLSLFDYNEQFF. Full variable domain (missing parts from reference TRBV5-6 and TRBJ2-1): DAGVTQSPTHLIKTRGQQVTLRCSPKSGHDTVSWYQQALGQGPQFIFQYYEEEERQRGNFPDRFSGHQFPNYSSELNVNALLLGDSALYLCASSLLSLFDYNEQFFGPGTRLTVL.

This clonotype was picked up many times. V gene TRBV19 combines with J gene TRBJ2-1; 9 bases map to TRBD2. Germline values: CDR1 LNHDA, CDR2 SQIVND (reference sequence). The ends lost 0 bases at V and 3 bases at J; junction bases unmatched: 9. The CDR3 length is 18 residues. CDR3 bases: TGTGCCAGTAGTATAGATTTATGGACTAGCGCGATCTACAATGAGCAGTTCTTC. Protein: CASSIDLWTSAIYNEQFF. The full variable domain, rest sourced from reference TRBV19 and TRBJ2-1, is DGGITQSPKYLFRKEGQNVTLSCEQNLNHDAMYWYRQDPGQGLRLIYYSQIVNDFQKGDIAEGYSVSREKKESFPLTVTSAQKNPTAFYLCASSIDLWTSAIYNEQFFGPGTRLTVL.

The chain links TRBV12-5 to TRBJ2-7, with TRBD2 matching over 13 bases. Germline V gives CDR1 LGHNT, CDR2 FRNRAP. Trimming removed 4 bases from V and 3 bases from J; junction bases left unmatched: 9. This CDR3 contains 17 residues. The CDR3 loop reads CASGSPGLAGAIYEQYF. In DNA form, the CDR3 reads TGTGCTAGTGGTTCCCCCGGACTAGCGGGAGCCATCTACGAGCAGTACTTC.

The rearrangement uses TRBV7-2 and TRBJ2-1; TRBD2 agrees at 9 bases. Germline CDR1 reads SGHTA; CDR2 reads FQGNSA. J lost 9 bases, V lost 2 bases, and 8 bases had no gene match. The CDR3 spans 15 residues. CDR3 in DNA: TGTGCCAGCAGCTTAAATTTAGCGGGAGAGGGTGAGCAGTTCTTC. Translated, it gives CASSLNLAGEGEQFF. The whole variable domain, remainder taken from reference TRBV7-2 and TRBJ2-1, is GAGVSQSPSNKVTEKGKDVELRCDPISGHTALYWYRQSLGQGLEFLIYFQGNSAPDKSGLPSDRFSAERTGGSVSTLTIQRTQQEDSAVYLCASSLNLAGEGEQFFGPGTRLTVL.

The rearrangement links TRBV7-9 to TRBJ2-7; 8 bases line up with TRBD2. Per the germline V gene, CDR1 is SEHNR and CDR2 is FQNEAQ (reference sequence). The CDR3 covers 15 residues. After removal of 4 bases from V and 5 bases from J, the junction contained 10 bases not matched to a gene. This CDR3 reads CASSWDPGLDHEQYF. The CDR3 DNA reads TGTGCCAGCAGCTGGGATCCGGGACTAGATCACGAGCAGTACTTC.

The genes are TRBV4-1 and TRBJ1-6; TRBD1 might be the D (6 bases). The germline V gene encodes CDR1 MGHRA and CDR2 YSYEKL. Trimming removed 5 bases from V and 10 bases from J, with 21 bases in between. The CDR3 totals 16 residues. The CDR3 DNA reads TGCGCCAGCAGCTCCCAGCCGGGGGCTATGGGATCACCCCTCCACTTT. It specifies CASSSQPGAMGSPLHF.

This clonotype was seen many times. V and J are TRBV5-5 and TRBJ1-2; the match to TRBD1 covers 10 bases. V was pared by 4 bases and J by 8 bases, with 17 bases of the junction left unmatched. The CDR3 totals 17 residues. Germline loops: CDR1 SGHKS, CDR2 YYEKEE (reference sequence). The CDR3 DNA follows: TGTGCCAGCAGCGCTACCGGGACAGGGGACCTCTGGAGGGGCTACACCTTC. It specifies CASSATGTGDLWRGYTF.

This clonotype appeared a few times. The CDR3 DNA follows: TGTGCCAGCAGTCCGCGGGCGGGAAGTCGAAACGAGCAGTACTTC. Its protein product is CASSPRAGSRNEQYF. This rearrangement joins TRBV7-2 to TRBJ2-7; D perhaps matches TRBD2 (6 bases). Between the trimmed V and J ends, which lost 6 bases and 5 bases, there was a span of 20 bases. The CDR3 contains 15 residues. Germline CDR1 is SGHTA and CDR2 is FQGNSA.

The chain has TRBV13 and TRBJ1-2, with a possible D match to TRBD1 (6 bases). The CDR3 contains 13 residues. The V and J ends lost 2 bases and 8 bases respectively, with 12 bases between them. Per the germline V gene, CDR1 is PRHDT and CDR2 is FYEKMQ (reference sequence). In DNA, the CDR3 is TGTGCCAGCAGCTTATTGACAGGCTGGGGCTACACCTTC. Protein product: CASSLLTGWGYTF.

The chain uses TRBV7-8 and TRBJ2-7; weak D call: TRBD1 (6 bases). Germline V gives CDR1 SGHVS, CDR2 FQNEAQ. V lost 6 bases and J 1 base, leaving 16 bases between the germline ends. The CDR3 is 15 residues long. The CDR3 bases are TGTGCCAGCAGTTACATCACAACAGGGTCCTACGAGCAGTACTTC. Translating gives CASSYITTGSYEQYF. Full variable domain (rest looked up from reference TRBV7-8 and TRBJ2-7): GAGVSQSPRYKVAKRGQDVALRCDPISGHVSLFWYQQALGQGPEFLTYFQNEAQLDKSGLPSDRFFAERPEGSVSTLKIQRTQQEDSAVYLCASSYITTGSYEQYFGPGTRLTVT.

This clonotype was seen more than once but under ten times. The chain combines TRBV12-3 or TRBV12-4 with TRBJ2-6; weak D call: TRBD1 (5 bases). Trimming pared 6 bases from V and 4 bases from J, leaving 19 bases between. CDR3 length equals 17 residues. The CDR3 spells CASSLSPLGRGANVLTF. Here the CDR3 DNA reads TGTGCCAGCAGCTTATCCCCCCTGGGGCGGGGGGCCAACGTCCTGACTTTC.